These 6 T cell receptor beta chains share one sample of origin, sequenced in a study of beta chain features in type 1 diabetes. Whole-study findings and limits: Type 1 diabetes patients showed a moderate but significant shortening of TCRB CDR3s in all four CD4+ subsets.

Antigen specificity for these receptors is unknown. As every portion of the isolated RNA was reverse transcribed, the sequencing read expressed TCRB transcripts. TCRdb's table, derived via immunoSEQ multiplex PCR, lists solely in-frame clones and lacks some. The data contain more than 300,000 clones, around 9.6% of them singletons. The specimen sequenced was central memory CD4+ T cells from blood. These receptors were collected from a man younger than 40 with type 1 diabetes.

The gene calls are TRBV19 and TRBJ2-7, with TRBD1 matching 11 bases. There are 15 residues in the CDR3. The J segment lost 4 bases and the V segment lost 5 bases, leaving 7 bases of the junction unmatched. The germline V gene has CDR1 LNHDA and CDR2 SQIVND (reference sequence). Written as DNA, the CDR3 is TGTGCCAGTAGTGACGGGACAGGGGGAAGTTACGAGCAGTACTTC. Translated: CASSDGTGGSYEQYF. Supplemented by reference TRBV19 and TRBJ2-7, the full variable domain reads DGGITQSPKYLFRKEGQNVTLSCEQNLNHDAMYWYRQDPGQGLRLIYYSQIVNDFQKGDIAEGYSVSREKKESFPLTVTSAQKNPTAFYLCASSDGTGGSYEQYFGPGTRLTVT.

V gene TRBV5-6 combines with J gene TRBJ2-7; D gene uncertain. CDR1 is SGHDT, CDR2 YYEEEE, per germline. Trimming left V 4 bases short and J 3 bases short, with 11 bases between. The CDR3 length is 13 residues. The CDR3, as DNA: TGTGCCAGCAGCCCATGGGTACTCTACGAGCAGTACTTC. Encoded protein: CASSPWVLYEQYF.

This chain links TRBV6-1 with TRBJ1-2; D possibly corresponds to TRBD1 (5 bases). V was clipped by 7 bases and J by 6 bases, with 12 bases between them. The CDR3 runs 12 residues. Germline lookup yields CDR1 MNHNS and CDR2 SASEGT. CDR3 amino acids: CASKSGRNGYTF. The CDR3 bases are TGTGCCAGCAAATCGGGGCGCAATGGCTACACCTTC.

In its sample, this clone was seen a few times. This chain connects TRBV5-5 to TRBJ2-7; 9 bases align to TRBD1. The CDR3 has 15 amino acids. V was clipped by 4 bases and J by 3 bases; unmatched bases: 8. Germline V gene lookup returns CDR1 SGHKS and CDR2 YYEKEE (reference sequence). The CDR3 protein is CASSESGTGSYEQYF. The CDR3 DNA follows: TGTGCCAGCAGCGAATCCGGGACAGGGAGCTACGAGCAGTACTTC.

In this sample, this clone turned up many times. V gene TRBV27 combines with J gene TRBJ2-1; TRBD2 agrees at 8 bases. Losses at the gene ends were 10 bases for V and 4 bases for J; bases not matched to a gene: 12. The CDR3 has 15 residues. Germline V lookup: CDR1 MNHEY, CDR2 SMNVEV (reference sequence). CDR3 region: CATAQTSETYNEQFF. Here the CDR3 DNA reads TGTGCCACCGCACAGACTAGCGAGACATACAATGAGCAGTTCTTC.

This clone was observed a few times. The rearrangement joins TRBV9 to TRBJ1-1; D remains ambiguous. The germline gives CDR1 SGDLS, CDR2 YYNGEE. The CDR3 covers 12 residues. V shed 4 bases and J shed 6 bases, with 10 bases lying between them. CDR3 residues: CASSSIDSEAFF. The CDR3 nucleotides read TGTGCCAGCAGCTCTATAGATTCTGAAGCTTTCTTT.